What follows are 19 T cell receptor beta chains derived from one specimen sequenced in a study of blood T cell repertoires in COVID-19. The method was immunoSEQ multiplex PCR; TCRdb's version includes in-frame clones alone and lacks a portion of them. The sample includes 150,000 or so clones, about nine tenths of them seen just once. The source material was PBMCs or T cells enriched from blood (not recorded which). These receptors came from a woman aged 40 to 50 who had been exposed to COVID-19.

In DNA, the CDR3 is TGCGCCAGCAAACCAGGGGGCGTTGGGACCGGGGAGCTGTTTTTT. As protein: CASKPGGVGTGELFF. This chain links TRBV5-1 with TRBJ2-2; 8 positions match TRBD1. The CDR3 is 15 amino acids. The junction had 9 bases not matched to a gene; V was cut back by 6 bases and J by 5 bases. The germline V gene encodes CDR1 SGHRS and CDR2 YFSETQ.

The chain joins TRBV4-2 to TRBJ1-4, with D perhaps matching TRBD1 (6 bases). Germline V gene sequence: CDR1 LGHNA, CDR2 YNFKEQ. V lost 5 bases, J lost 8 bases, and 15 bases lay in between. This CDR3 has 14 amino acids. CDR3 nucleotides: TGTGCCAGCAGCACCCGGGACATCGAGGAAAAACTGTTTTTT. Amino acids: CASSTRDIEEKLFF.

This clone was recorded once. The J gene is TRBJ2-1, the V gene TRBV18, with 7 bases lining up with TRBD2. The CDR3 covers 16 residues. The germline CDR1 and CDR2 sequences are KGHSH and LQKENI. Trimming removed 0 bases from V and 2 bases from J; junction bases left unmatched: 4. The chain's CDR3 is CASSPPAREPYNEQFF. As DNA, the CDR3 is TGTGCCAGCTCACCACCCGCGCGGGAGCCCTACAATGAGCAGTTCTTC.

V is TRBV7-8 and J is TRBJ1-6; D ambiguous. The germline V gene encodes CDR1 SGHVS and CDR2 FQNEAQ. V gave up 1 base and J gave up 7 bases, with 17 bases separating them. The CDR3 is 17 residues long. For the CDR3, the DNA is TGTGCCAGCAGCTTAGGACCCAGGACGGGAGGAAATTCACCCCTCCACTTT. Residues: CASSLGPRTGGNSPLHF.

The chain couples TRBV4-1 to TRBJ1-5, with D perhaps matching TRBD1 (6 bases). CDR3 size: 15 residues. With 3 bases removed from V and 7 bases from J, the gap between germline ends came to 16 bases. The germline CDR1 and CDR2 sequences are MGHRA and YSYEKL. The CDR3 reads CASSQNRDLGQPQHF. The CDR3 nucleotides read TGCGCCAGCAGCCAGAACAGGGATTTAGGGCAGCCCCAGCATTTT.

The chain couples TRBV12-5 to TRBJ1-2, with TRBD1 as a possible D gene (5 bases). Germline V lookup: CDR1 LGHNT, CDR2 FRNRAP. V dropped 6 bases and J dropped 8 bases, with 13 bases sitting between them. The length of the CDR3 is 12 residues. The CDR3 loop reads CASGSGGDGYTF. The CDR3 DNA is TGTGCTAGTGGCTCCGGGGGGGACGGCTACACCTTC.

The chain links TRBV18 to TRBJ2-1; D possibly corresponds to TRBD2 (6 bases). CDR1 and CDR2 (germline): KGHSH, LQKENI. The CDR3 has 14 amino acids. Trimming removed 2 bases from V and 4 bases from J, with 9 bases in between. Written as DNA, the CDR3 is TGTGCCAGCTCACCAAGCGGAGGGTACAATGAGCAGTTCTTC. Its protein product is CASSPSGGYNEQFF.

The CDR3 nucleotides read TGTGCCAGCAGCCTAACCGGGACAGGGGTTAGCAATCAGCCCCAGCATTTT. This codes for CASSLTGTGVSNQPQHF. The V and J genes are TRBV7-8 and TRBJ1-5, with 10 bases matching TRBD1. V was pared by 5 bases and J by 0 bases, with 7 bases of the junction left unmatched. CDR1 is SGHVS and CDR2 is FQNEAQ in the germline V gene. CDR3 length equals 17 residues.

V and J are TRBV5-1 and TRBJ1-1; TRBD1 aligns across 8 bases. The CDR3 covers 14 residues. Germline CDR1 reads SGHRS; CDR2 reads YFSETQ. V was pared by 5 bases and J by 3 bases, with 6 bases of the junction left unmatched. CDR3 region: CASSRQGMDTEAFF. CDR3 in DNA: TGCGCCAGCAGTCGACAGGGGATGGACACTGAAGCTTTCTTT.

The J gene is TRBJ2-7, the V gene TRBV20-1, with 8 nucleotides matching TRBD2. Losses at the gene ends were 3 bases for V and 2 bases for J; bases not matched to a gene: 6. The CDR3 is 14 amino acids. Germline V gene lookup returns CDR1 DFQATT and CDR2 SNEGSKA (reference sequence). Here the CDR3 DNA reads TGCAGTGCTAGTGAGACTAGCGATGCCTACGAGCAGTACTTC. Its translation: CSASETSDAYEQYF.

The genes are TRBV6-2 or TRBV6-3 and TRBJ2-5, with TRBD2 matching 9 bases. The CDR3 is 15 amino acids. Germline V CDR1 and CDR2: MNHEY, SVGEGT. V gave up 3 bases and J gave up 4 bases; unmatched junction bases: 6. The CDR3 region has the DNA TGTGCCAGCAGTTATGGCGGGAGGGCCGTAGAGACCCAGTACTTC. Amino acids: CASSYGGRAVETQYF.

The CDR3 spells CASNDLAGDTGELFF. The DNA of the CDR3 is TGCGCCAGCAACGATCTAGCGGGAGACACCGGGGAGCTGTTTTTT. The chain links TRBV5-1 to TRBJ2-2; 10 bases map to TRBD2. Per the germline V gene, CDR1 is SGHRS and CDR2 is YFSETQ. The V and J ends lost 6 bases and 3 bases, in that order; junction bases with no gene match: 5. The CDR3 is 15 residues long.

V is TRBV6-5 and J is TRBJ2-7; 7 nucleotides line up with TRBD2. Germline trimming cut 7 bases from V and 7 bases from J; bases unmatched to any gene: 13. Germline-derived CDR1 and CDR2 are MNHEY and SVGAGI. CDR3 length: 14 amino acids. CDR3 DNA sequence: TGTGCCAGCACTCAGGGATACGGAGCGGGGGAGCAGTACTTC. This gives the protein CASTQGYGAGEQYF.

The V call is TRBV5-4, the J call TRBJ1-1, with a tentative D call TRBD1 (6 bases). Germline lookup yields CDR1 SGHNT and CDR2 YYREEE (reference sequence). The CDR3 runs to 16 residues. V lost 3 bases and J 4 bases, leaving 19 bases between the germline ends. The CDR3, as DNA: TGTGCCAGCAGCTCCCAGACAGGCACGCGATCCACTGAAGCTTTCTTT. It codes for CASSSQTGTRSTEAFF.

The rearrangement links TRBV7-2 to TRBJ1-1, with TRBD1 matching 12 bases. Trimming at V came to 0 bases and at J to 1 base, leaving 12 bases not matched to a gene. The germline gives CDR1 SGHTA, CDR2 FQGNSA. The CDR3 runs to 20 residues. The CDR3 coding sequence is TGTGCCAGCAGCTTAGCGGAGGGACAGGGGGCATATTCGAGGAACACTGAAGCTTTCTTT. Encoded protein: CASSLAEGQGAYSRNTEAFF.

The chain links TRBV5-1 to TRBJ1-1, with TRBD1 as a possible D gene (6 bases). Germline V gene sequence: CDR1 SGHRS, CDR2 YFSETQ. The CDR3 consists of 12 residues. V was pared by 3 bases and J by 3 bases, with 6 bases between. CDR3 sequence (DNA): TGCGCCAGCAGCTGGGGGCACACTGAAGCTTTCTTT. Translated: CASSWGHTEAFF.

The chain joins TRBV5-1 to TRBJ2-7; the match to TRBD2 covers 9 bases. This CDR3 is built from 14 residues. Germline CDR1 is SGHRS and CDR2 is YFSETQ. V shed 7 bases and J 4 bases; nucleotides not matched to a gene: 9. The CDR3 protein is CASAEGGRGYEQYF. The CDR3 DNA reads TGCGCCAGCGCGGAGGGCGGGAGGGGGTACGAGCAGTACTTC.

V is TRBV9 and J is TRBJ2-2, with 7 bases fitting TRBD1. The germline V gene has CDR1 SGDLS and CDR2 YYNGEE. The CDR3 has 15 amino acids. V lost 2 bases, J lost 1 base, and 2 bases stayed unmatched. CDR3 region: CASSVRTGNTGELFF. CDR3 in DNA: TGTGCCAGCAGCGTTAGGACAGGGAACACCGGGGAGCTGTTTTTT.

The CDR3 is CASSPGTSQNTEAFF. The CDR3 nucleotides are TGTGCCAGCAGCCCCGGGACATCCCAGAACACTGAAGCTTTCTTT. This chain uses TRBV7-9 with TRBJ1-1; tentative D call: TRBD1 (6 bases). The CDR3 runs to 15 residues. Germline V gene lookup returns CDR1 SEHNR and CDR2 FQNEAQ (reference sequence). Trimming took off 5 bases at V and 1 base at J, with 14 bases between the two ends.